This paragraph reports one T cell receptor (beta chain). TCRdb keeps only in-frame clones here, not all; method: immunoSEQ multiplex PCR. The repertoire holds over 110,000 clones, with 85% to 90% as singletons. The source of the sample is a study of blood T cell repertoires in COVID-19. Trimming removed 8 bases at V and 8 bases at J, with 9 bases between. The germline CDR1 and CDR2 sequences are WSHSY and SAAADI. This CDR3 comprises 10 residues. The sample comprised PBMCs or T cells enriched from blood (not recorded which). The chain uses TRBV10-2 and TRBJ1-1; no clear D. The receptor's source is a man in his 60s who had recovered from COVID-19. The CDR3 loop is CASGQVEAFF. The CDR3, as DNA: TGCGCCAGCGGGCAGGTCGAAGCTTTCTTT.